This T cell receptor beta chain is drawn from a study of cytomegalovirus exposure and HLA in healthy donors. Overall study results and limits: In the 130 or so validation repertoires, a later analysis found that first-cohort TCR clusters tended to co-occur. 150 or so TCR beta chains were listed as cytomegalovirus-associated.

Donors were drawn from the approximately 120-subject validation cohort, separate from the approximately 620-subject first cohort. Method: immunoSEQ multiplex PCR; TCRdb's copy keeps in-frame clones and lacks some. Here the sample spans 200,000 to 300,000 clones, around nine tenths being singletons. V lost 1 base and J 0 bases, leaving 12 bases between the germline ends. The CDR3 sequence is 17 residues long. The V gene's germline CDR1 is SGHTA and CDR2 FQGTGA. On this clone: The target antigen is unknown.

The V and J genes are TRBV7-3 and TRBJ2-2; perhaps TRBD2 as D (6 bases). The sequencing input was PBMCs. This TCR was sampled from a man between 18 and 35 years old in good health and CMV-seronegative. CDR3 loop: CASSLMGGHTNTGELFF. The DNA of the CDR3 is TGTGCCAGCAGCTTAATGGGAGGCCACACGAACACCGGGGAGCTGTTTTTT. Full variable domain (rest looked up from reference TRBV7-3 and TRBJ2-2): GAGVSQTPSNKVTEKGKYVELRCDPISGHTALYWYRQSLGQGPEFLIYFQGTGAADDSGLPNDRFFAVRPEGSVSTLKIQRTERGDSAVYLCASSLMGGHTNTGELFFGEGSRLTVL.